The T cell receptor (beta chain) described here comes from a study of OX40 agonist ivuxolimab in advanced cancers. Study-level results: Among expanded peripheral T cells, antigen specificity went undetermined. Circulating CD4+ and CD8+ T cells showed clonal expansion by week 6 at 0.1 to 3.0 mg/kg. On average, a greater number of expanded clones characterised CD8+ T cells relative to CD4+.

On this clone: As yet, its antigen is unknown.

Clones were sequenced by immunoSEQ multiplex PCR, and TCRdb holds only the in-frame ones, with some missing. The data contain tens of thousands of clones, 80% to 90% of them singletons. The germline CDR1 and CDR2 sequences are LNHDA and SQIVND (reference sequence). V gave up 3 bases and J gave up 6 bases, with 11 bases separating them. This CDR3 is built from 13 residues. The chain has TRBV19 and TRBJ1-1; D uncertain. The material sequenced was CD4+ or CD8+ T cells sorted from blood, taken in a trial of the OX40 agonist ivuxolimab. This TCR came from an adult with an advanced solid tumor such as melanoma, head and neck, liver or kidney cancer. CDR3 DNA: TGTGCCAGTAGTATTATCTCAGGTTCTGAAGCTTTCTTT. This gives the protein CASSIISGSEAFF. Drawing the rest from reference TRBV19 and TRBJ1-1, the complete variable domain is DGGITQSPKYLFRKEGQNVTLSCEQNLNHDAMYWYRQDPGQGLRLIYYSQIVNDFQKGDIAEGYSVSREKKESFPLTVTSAQKNPTAFYLCASSIISGSEAFFGQGTRLTVV.